This TCR beta chain is drawn from a study of blood T cell repertoires in COVID-19. Across the study: PBMCs, B-cell-depleted T cells, or T cells were the source of the cDNA or gDNA that made up the material.

The length of the CDR3 is 14 residues. Germline V gene sequence: CDR1 SGHRS, CDR2 YFSETQ. V dropped 2 bases and J dropped 4; count of bases not matched to a gene: 5. The assay was immunoSEQ multiplex PCR, and TCRdb's table has in-frame clones only and misses some. In the table there are about 310,000 clones, around 87% of which are singletons. The chain couples TRBV5-1 to TRBJ1-1, with 7 bases matching TRBD1. The receptor comes from a woman aged 18-30 years with acute COVID-19. The sample was PBMCs or T cells enriched from blood (not recorded which). The CDR3 sequence is CASSFTGDGTEAFF. The CDR3 coding sequence is TGCGCCAGCAGCTTTACAGGGGACGGCACTGAAGCTTTCTTT.